These 24 T cell receptor beta chains share one sample of origin, sequenced in a study of response to subunit inactivated influenza vaccine. One entry per CDR3 protein results from TCRdb running MiXCR on the RT-PCR reads. The data contain about 540,000 distinct CDR3 sequences, 20% to 25% of them seen just once; the ten biggest clones take up 2.5% to 3.5%. This sample was also put to use in a study of T cells expressing NK-cell markers. According to that study: cDNA encoding TCR beta was synthesized via 5'RACE template switching incorporating UMIs.

The specimen comprised CD4+ T cells sorted from PBMCs, sampled approximately 12 days after vaccination. The source of these receptors is a man between 50 and 59 years old who received an inactivated influenza vaccine.

There are many counts of this clonotype. At one end, the junction sequence differs from germline, possibly due to a read error. The chain employs TRBV7-2 and TRBJ2-7; weak D call: TRBD2 (5 bases). This CDR3 has 13 amino acids. Germline V gene data show CDR1 as SGHTA and CDR2 as FQGNSA. The CDR3 loop is CASSLGSRYEQYF. In DNA, the CDR3 is TGTGCCAGCAGTTTAGGGAGCAGATACGAGCAGTACTTC. The variable domain in full, with the rest retrieved from reference TRBV7-2 and TRBJ2-7, is GAGVSQSPSNKVTEKGKDVELRCDPISGHTALYWYRQSLGQGLEFLIYFQGNSAPDKSGLPSDRFSAERTGGSVSTLTIQRTQQEDSAVYLCASSLGSRYEQYFGPGTRLTVT.

The table lists this clonotype with a few counts. The J gene is TRBJ1-5, the V gene TRBV18; D not certain. The germline gives CDR1 KGHSH, CDR2 LQKENI. The CDR3 is made up of 14 amino acids. V lost 0 bases to trimming and J lost 0 bases, with 3 bases between them. The CDR3 protein is CASSPPYSNQPQHF. Written as DNA, the CDR3 is TGTGCCAGCTCACCACCCTATAGCAATCAGCCCCAGCATTTT.

This clonotype was detected only a few times. V usage is TRBV12-3 or TRBV12-4 and J usage is TRBJ1-6; TRBD1 agrees at 12 bases. The CDR3 is made up of 14 amino acids. J was trimmed by 8 bases and V by 5 bases; bases with no gene match: 1. The CDR3 region has the DNA TGTGCCAGCAGTGGGACAGGGGGCTATTCACCCCTCCACTTT. Encoded protein: CASSGTGGYSPLHF.

This chain joins TRBV6-2 or TRBV6-3 and TRBJ2-5, with TRBD1 matching 8 bases. The V and J ends lost 2 bases and 3 bases, in that order; junction bases with no gene match: 2. Germline CDR1 is MNHEY and CDR2 is SVGEGT. This CDR3 comprises 14 residues. The DNA for the CDR3 is TGTGCCAGCAGTTACCCGACAGGGGAAGAGACCCAGTACTTC. Amino acids: CASSYPTGEETQYF.

The chain employs TRBV2 and TRBJ1-5; no reliable D call. The CDR3 runs 15 residues. The V and J ends lost 1 base and 6 bases respectively, with 13 bases between them. CDR1 and CDR2 from the germline V gene are SNHLY and FYNNEI. CDR3 DNA: TGTGCCAGCAGTGAAGGTATCGGCCTAGGTCAGCCCCAGCATTTT. Protein sequence: CASSEGIGLGQPQHF.

This clonotype was counted between two and nine times. This sequence joins TRBV10-3 and TRBJ2-7; D is ambiguous. Trimming left V 1 base short and J 2 bases short, with 9 bases between. Germline assignment: CDR1 ENHRY and CDR2 SYGVKD. This CDR3 has 14 amino acids. This CDR3 is CAISEYGRPYEQYF. CDR3 nucleotide sequence: TGTGCCATCAGTGAGTATGGTCGCCCCTACGAGCAGTACTTC.

This clonotype came up a few times. J is TRBJ1-1 and V is TRBV5-1, with D tentatively TRBD1 (6 bases). Between the trimmed V and J ends, which lost 2 bases and 7 bases, there was a span of 12 bases. The germline V gene has CDR1 SGHRS and CDR2 YFSETQ. The CDR3 runs to 13 residues. The CDR3 sequence is CASSFRTESEAFF. CDR3 bases: TGCGCCAGCAGCTTTAGGACAGAAAGTGAAGCTTTCTTT.

The chain has TRBV27 and TRBJ2-3; the D is unclear. This CDR3 region has 15 residues. In germline, CDR1 is MNHEY, CDR2 SMNVEV (reference sequence). Trimming pared 2 bases from V and 1 base from J, leaving 10 bases between. DNA of the CDR3: TGTGCCAGCAGTTTAAAGGTCGGAGGCACAGATACGCAGTATTTT. Translated: CASSLKVGGTDTQYF.

The chain carries TRBV20-1 and TRBJ2-5; TRBD1 aligns across 7 bases. The V and J ends lost 2 bases and 0 bases, in that order; junction bases with no gene match: 9. The CDR3 contains 16 residues. Per germline, CDR1 DFQATT and CDR2 SNEGSKA (reference sequence). The CDR3 loop is CSARPPNRGNQETQYF. The DNA of the CDR3 is TGCAGTGCTAGACCGCCTAACAGGGGCAACCAAGAGACCCAGTACTTC.

The chain couples TRBV20-1 to TRBJ2-2; TRBD2 matches at 8 bases. V was pared by 1 base and J by 2 bases, with 6 bases of the junction left unmatched. This CDR3 region has 16 residues. Germline assignment: CDR1 DFQATT and CDR2 SNEGSKA (reference sequence). The CDR3 spells CSARGGTRPNTGELFF. CDR3 in DNA: TGCAGTGCTAGAGGCGGGACTAGGCCTAACACCGGGGAGCTGTTTTTT.

This clonotype was observed a few times. V usage is TRBV20-1 and J usage is TRBJ2-3, with D maybe TRBD2 (5 bases). Germline V gives CDR1 DFQATT, CDR2 SNEGSKA (reference sequence). There are 11 residues in the CDR3. Trimming left V 6 bases short and J 4 bases short, with 8 bases between. In nucleotides, the CDR3 is TGCAGTGCAGGACTGTCAGATACGCAGTATTTT. Residues: CSAGLSDTQYF.

V and J are TRBV6-1 and TRBJ2-7, with a tentative D call TRBD1 (6 bases). Per the germline V gene, CDR1 is MNHNS and CDR2 is SASEGT. The CDR3 is 13 residues long. V lost 6 bases, J lost 7 bases, and 16 bases lay in between. CDR3 DNA sequence: TGTGCCAGCAGCCGGCCACTTACAGGGGAGCAGTACTTC. It is translated as CASSRPLTGEQYF.

This clonotype was picked up a small number of times. This chain connects TRBV4-1 to TRBJ1-4; tentative D call: TRBD1 (6 bases). Trimming took off 2 bases at V and 5 bases at J, with 12 bases between the two ends. The CDR3 has 15 residues. The V gene's germline CDR1 is MGHRA and CDR2 YSYEKL. This CDR3 reads CASSQTGTQNEKLFF. For the CDR3, the DNA is TGCGCCAGCAGCCAAACCGGGACACAGAATGAAAAACTGTTTTTT.

This clonotype was observed a few times. The J gene is TRBJ1-5, the V gene TRBV7-2; 8 bases agree with TRBD1. V gave up 2 bases and J gave up 3 bases; unmatched junction bases: 6. Germline CDR1 is SGHTA and CDR2 is FQGNSA. This CDR3 comprises 16 residues. The DNA for the CDR3 is TGTGCCAGCAGCTTACTCAGGGGGCAGGTCAATCAGCCCCAGCATTTT. Translating gives CASSLLRGQVNQPQHF.

This clonotype was observed a few times. CDR3 in amino acids: CASSSRESSPLHF. In DNA, the CDR3 is TGTGCCAGCAGTTCCAGGGAGAGCTCACCCCTCCACTTT. The chain recombines TRBV12-3 or TRBV12-4 with TRBJ1-6; possibly TRBD1 for D (5 bases). This CDR3 spans 13 amino acids. Trimming removed 4 bases at V and 10 bases at J, with 11 bases between.

This rearrangement joins TRBV10-2 to TRBJ1-6, with a weak D call TRBD1 (6 bases). CDR3 length: 14 residues. The germline gives CDR1 WSHSY, CDR2 SAAADI. V was clipped by 6 bases and J by 5 bases, with 11 bases between them. The CDR3 reads CASRGAQDNSPLHF. DNA of the CDR3: TGCGCCAGCAGGGGGGCACAAGATAATTCACCCCTCCACTTT.

This clonotype turned up a few times. The chain couples TRBV6-2 or TRBV6-3 to TRBJ2-1, with 9 positions matching TRBD1. The CDR3 is 16 amino acids. The ends lost 6 bases at V and 8 bases at J; junction bases unmatched: 14. The germline V gene encodes CDR1 MNHEY and CDR2 SVGEGT. As DNA, the CDR3 is TGTGCCAGCAGCCCGCCCCCCGGGACAGGGTTCCATGAGCAGTTCTTC. Amino acids: CASSPPPGTGFHEQFF.

The CDR3 loop reads CASSLTRLDTQYF. DNA for the CDR3: TGCGCCAGCAGCTTAACTAGATTAGATACGCAGTATTTT. The rearrangement links TRBV5-1 to TRBJ2-3, with a possible D match to TRBD2 (5 bases). The germline V gene has CDR1 SGHRS and CDR2 YFSETQ. The V end lost 2 bases, the J end lost 5 bases, and 9 bases lay between the germline ends. The CDR3 is 13 residues long.

This clonotype has just a few counts. The chain couples TRBV10-3 to TRBJ2-1, with 8 bases lining up with TRBD2. The CDR3 extends over 15 amino acids. V lost 0 bases and J lost 6; bases outside the gene matches: 4. Germline V gene data show CDR1 as ENHRY and CDR2 as SYGVKD. Here the CDR3 DNA reads TGTGCCATCAGTGAGTCGAATCTAGCGGGCAATGAGCAGTTCTTC. It encodes CAISESNLAGNEQFF.

In its sample, this clonotype was seen a few times. This chain joins TRBV29-1 and TRBJ2-5; D call uncertain. Per the germline V gene, CDR1 is SQVTM and CDR2 is ANQGSEA. Trimming stripped 1 base from V and 5 bases from J, with 5 bases between. CDR3 size: 11 residues. CDR3 nucleotide sequence: TGCAGCGTTGAAGTACTGGAGACCCAGTACTTC. This encodes CSVEVLETQYF.

The chain is built from TRBV6-2 or TRBV6-3 and TRBJ2-2; no reliable D call. CDR1 MNHEY and CDR2 SVGEGT come from the germline V gene. With 6 bases removed from V and 4 bases from J, the gap between germline ends came to 12 bases. The CDR3 loop spans 14 amino acids. The CDR3: CASSQTPGTGELFF. The CDR3 region has the DNA TGTGCCAGCAGCCAAACCCCGGGCACCGGGGAGCTGTTTTTT.

This clonotype was observed at least ten times. V usage is TRBV12-3 or TRBV12-4 and J usage is TRBJ2-3, with 12 bases aligning to TRBD2. The CDR3 totals 14 residues. The trim removed 4 bases at V and 4 bases at J, leaving 0 bases unmatched. The CDR3 sequence: CASSSSGGADTQYF. DNA of the CDR3: TGTGCCAGCAGTTCTAGCGGGGGGGCAGATACGCAGTATTTT.

This clonotype was seen a few times. The gene calls are TRBV11-1 and TRBJ2-3, with 8 positions matching TRBD1. CDR1 is SGHAT and CDR2 is FQDESV in the germline V gene (reference sequence). The CDR3 is made up of 18 amino acids. The V segment lost 2 bases and the J segment 4 bases; nucleotides outside the gene matches: 14. This CDR3 reads CASSLIPGQGGWADTQYF. The DNA for the CDR3 is TGTGCCAGCAGCTTAATCCCAGGACAGGGTGGTTGGGCAGATACGCAGTATTTT.

The rearrangement uses TRBV20-1 and TRBJ2-5, with D perhaps matching TRBD1 or TRBD2 (6 bases each). CDR1 and CDR2 (germline): DFQATT, SNEGSKA (reference sequence). Deletions cut 5 bases from V and 4 bases from J, with 11 bases between. The CDR3 extends over 12 amino acids. The DNA for the CDR3 is TGCAGTGCTTCACAGGGAGGAGAGACCCAGTACTTC. It is translated as CSASQGGETQYF.